A selection of T cell receptor beta chains follows, all from one sample in a study of blood T cell repertoires in COVID-19. Libraries were prepared by immunoSEQ multiplex PCR; TCRdb keeps only in-frame clonotypes and omits some of them. Among roughly 320,000 clones, about 88% were seen once, and the ten largest hold 1% to 1.5%. The sequenced sample was peripheral blood. The receptors shown here come from a man between 70 and 80 years old with acute or convalescent COVID-19. Each CDR3 is given with its conserved first and last residue. A D gene is named only where the DNA matches it firmly. Some rows mark clone size as missing; the rest say once, few, many or name a class of expanded clone.

.	TRBV5-6	few	TRBJ1-1	CASSLSGVGTEAFF	TGTGCCAGCAGCTTGTCGGGGGTGGGCACTGAAGCTTTCTTT
TRBD1	TRBV15	.	TRBJ1-5	CATSAPGQGNQPQHF	TGTGCCACCAGCGCACCGGGACAGGGTAATCAGCCCCAGCATTTT
TRBD2	TRBV19	.	TRBJ2-1	CASRVAGAGTNEQFF	TGTGCCAGTAGAGTAGCGGGGGCCGGCACCAATGAGCAGTTCTTC
.	TRBV7-9	.	TRBJ1-1	CASSQRGNTEAFF	TGTGCCAGCAGCCAAAGGGGAAACACTGAAGCTTTCTTT
TRBD1	TRBV7-2	.	TRBJ2-3	CASRWTGDTDTQYF	TGTGCCAGCAGGTGGACAGGGGACACAGATACGCAGTATTTT
.	TRBV7-2	.	TRBJ1-2	CASSRDEDYGYTF	TGTGCCAGCAGCCGCGACGAGGACTATGGCTACACCTTC
TRBD2	TRBV2	few	TRBJ2-5	CASKIRLAGGPEETQYF	TGTGCCAGCAAAATCCGGCTAGCGGGAGGGCCGGAAGAGACCCAGTACTTC
.	TRBV4-3	.	TRBJ2-7	CASSQDVLTKQYF	TGCGCCAGCAGCCAAGATGTCCTAACCAAGCAGTACTTC
.	TRBV18	once	TRBJ1-5	CASSPNRDQPQHF	TGTGCCAGCTCACCGAACAGGGATCAGCCCCAGCATTTT
.	TRBV4-3	.	TRBJ2-1	CASSPGGLGEQFF	TGCGCCAGCAGCCCGGGTGGCCTAGGTGAGCAGTTCTTC
.	TRBV29-1	.	TRBJ1-2	CSVGRTIYGYTF	TGCAGCGTTGGACGGACTATCTATGGCTACACCTTC
.	TRBV7-2	.	TRBJ1-3	CASSQGENTIYF	TGTGCCAGCAGCCAAGGGGAAAACACCATATATTTT
.	TRBV5-1	.	TRBJ2-3	CASSLQGPSTDTQYF	TGCGCCAGCAGCTTACAGGGACCAAGCACAGATACGCAGTATTTT
.	TRBV6-5	.	TRBJ1-6	CASSYSRATSPLHF	TGTGCCAGCAGTTACTCGAGAGCTACTTCACCCCTCCACTTT
.	TRBV19	.	TRBJ2-1	CASSPRGYGEQFF	TGTGCCAGTAGCCCCCGCGGCTACGGTGAGCAGTTCTTC
.	TRBV2	.	TRBJ1-2	CASSEAPLYGYTF	TGTGCCAGCAGTGAAGCTCCCCTCTATGGCTACACCTTC
TRBD2	TRBV12-3/TRBV12-4	.	TRBJ2-3	CASFASGTDTQYF	TGTGCCAGCTTCGCTAGCGGAACAGATACGCAGTATTTT
.	TRBV5-1	.	TRBJ2-6	CASSLDGSSGANVLTF	TGCGCCAGCAGCTTGGACGGGAGCTCTGGGGCCAACGTCCTGACTTTC
TRBD1	TRBV29-1	.	TRBJ1-2	CSVKRQGRGYTF	TGCAGCGTTAAACGACAGGGGCGAGGCTACACCTTC
TRBD2	TRBV27	.	TRBJ2-5	CASSPGGRKTVETQYF	TGTGCCAGCAGTCCGGGCGGGAGGAAGACAGTAGAGACCCAGTACTTC
.	TRBV6-5	.	TRBJ1-2	CASSYSQGGYGYTF	TGTGCCAGCAGTTACTCCCAGGGTGGCTATGGCTACACCTTC
.	TRBV29-1	.	TRBJ2-3	CSVGRSPDTQYF	TGCAGCGTTGGGAGGTCCCCAGATACGCAGTATTTT
TRBD1	TRBV28	.	TRBJ2-5	CASSPPPGTGAQETQYF	TGTGCCAGCAGTCCACCCCCCGGGACAGGGGCTCAGGAGACCCAGTACTTC
.	TRBV11-2	.	TRBJ2-2	CASRRRNTGELFF	TGTGCCAGCAGGCGGAGGAACACCGGGGAGCTGTTTTTT
.	TRBV9	.	TRBJ1-6	CASSVDPQVSSPLHF	TGTGCCAGCAGCGTAGACCCCCAGGTTTCCTCACCCCTCCACTTT
.	TRBV19	.	TRBJ1-3	CASRTGSAGNTIYF	TGTGCCAGTAGAACGGGATCCGCTGGAAACACCATATATTTT
.	TRBV9	.	TRBJ2-1	CASSLTKSTPHYLNEQFF	TGTGCCAGCAGCCTTACCAAATCGACTCCGCATTACCTCAATGAGCAGTTCTTC
.	TRBV7-9	once	TRBJ2-7	CASSPFGGRQSSYEQYF	TGTGCCAGCAGCCCATTTGGTGGGAGGCAGAGCTCCTACGAGCAGTACTTC
TRBD1	TRBV2	.	TRBJ1-4	CASRYQTGGGTNEKLFF	TGTGCCAGCAGATACCAAACTGGAGGGGGCACTAATGAAAAACTGTTTTTT
TRBD1	TRBV18	.	TRBJ1-4	CASSPLQGGSEKLFF	TGTGCCAGCTCACCGCTGCAGGGGGGAAGTGAAAAACTGTTTTTT
.	TRBV10-3	.	TRBJ2-3	CAIWRGLPTDTQYF	TGTGCCATCTGGCGCGGCCTCCCTACAGATACGCAGTATTTT
TRBD2	TRBV9	few	TRBJ2-5	CASSVAGGLETQYF	TGTGCCAGCAGCGTAGCGGGGGGGCTAGAGACCCAGTACTTC
TRBD1	TRBV7-2	.	TRBJ1-2	CASSVGQIYGYTF	TGTGCCAGCAGCGTGGGACAGATATATGGCTACACCTTC
.	TRBV28	.	TRBJ1-2	CASSPPGVGGYTF	TGTGCCAGCAGTCCCCCAGGGGTTGGTGGCTACACCTTC
TRBD1	TRBV6-2/TRBV6-3	.	TRBJ1-1	CASSFPRTGRNTEAFF	TGTGCCAGCAGTTTCCCGCGGACAGGACGTAACACTGAAGCTTTCTTT
TRBD2	TRBV7-6	many	TRBJ2-1	CASSLAPGGVLTYNEQFF	TGTGCCAGCAGCTTAGCCCCGGGGGGGGTACTAACTTACAATGAGCAGTTCTTC
TRBD1	TRBV5-3	.	TRBJ1-4	CARGPDRAGEKLFF	TGTGCCAGAGGGCCCGACAGGGCGGGGGAAAAACTGTTTTTT
TRBD2	TRBV11-3	.	TRBJ2-2	CASSRGLAEAGELFF	TGTGCCAGCAGCCGTGGACTAGCGGAGGCCGGGGAGCTGTTTTTT
.	TRBV29-1	.	TRBJ1-2	CSVGGRSNYGYTF	TGCAGCGTTGGAGGGCGGTCTAACTATGGCTACACCTTC